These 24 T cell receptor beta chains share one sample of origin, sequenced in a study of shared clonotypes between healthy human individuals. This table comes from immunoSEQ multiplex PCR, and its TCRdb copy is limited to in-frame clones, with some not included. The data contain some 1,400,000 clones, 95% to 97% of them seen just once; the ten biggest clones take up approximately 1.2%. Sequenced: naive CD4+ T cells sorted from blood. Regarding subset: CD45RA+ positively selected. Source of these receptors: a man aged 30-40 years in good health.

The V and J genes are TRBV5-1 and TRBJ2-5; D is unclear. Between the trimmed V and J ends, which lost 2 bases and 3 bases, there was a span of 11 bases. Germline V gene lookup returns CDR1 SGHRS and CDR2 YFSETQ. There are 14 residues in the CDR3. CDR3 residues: CASSLFGQEETQYF. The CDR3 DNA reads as TGCGCCAGCAGCTTATTCGGCCAGGAAGAGACCCAGTACTTC.

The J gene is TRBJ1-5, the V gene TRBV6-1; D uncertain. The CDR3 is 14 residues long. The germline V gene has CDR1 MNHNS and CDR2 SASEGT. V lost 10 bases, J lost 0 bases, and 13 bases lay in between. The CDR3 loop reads CATTRVSSNQPQHF. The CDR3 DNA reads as TGTGCCACTACCCGGGTCTCTAGCAATCAGCCCCAGCATTTT.

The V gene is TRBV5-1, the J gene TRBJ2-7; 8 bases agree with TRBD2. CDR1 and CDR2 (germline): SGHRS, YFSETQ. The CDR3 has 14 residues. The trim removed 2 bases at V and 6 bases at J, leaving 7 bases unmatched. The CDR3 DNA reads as TGCGCCAGCAGCTTACAGCGGGAGACTTCCGAGCAGTACTTC. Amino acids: CASSLQRETSEQYF.

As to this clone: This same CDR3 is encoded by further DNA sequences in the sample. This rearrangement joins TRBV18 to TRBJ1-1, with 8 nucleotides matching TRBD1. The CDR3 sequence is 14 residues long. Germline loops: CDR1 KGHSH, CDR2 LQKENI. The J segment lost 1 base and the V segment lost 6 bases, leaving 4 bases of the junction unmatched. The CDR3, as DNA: TGTGCCAGCTCGTCCGGGACAGGGAACACTGAAGCTTTCTTT. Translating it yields CASSSGTGNTEAFF.

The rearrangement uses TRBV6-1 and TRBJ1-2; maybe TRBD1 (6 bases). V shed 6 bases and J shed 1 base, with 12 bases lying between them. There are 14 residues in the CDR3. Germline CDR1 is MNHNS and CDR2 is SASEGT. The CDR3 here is CASSQRTDNYGYTF. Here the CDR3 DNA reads TGTGCCAGCAGCCAGAGGACAGATAACTATGGCTACACCTTC.

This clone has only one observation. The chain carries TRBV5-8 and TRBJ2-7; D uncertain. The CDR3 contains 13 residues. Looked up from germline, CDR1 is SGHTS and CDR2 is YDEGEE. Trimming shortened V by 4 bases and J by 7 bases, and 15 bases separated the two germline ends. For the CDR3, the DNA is TGTGCCAGCAGCCAGAATCTTTGGGGTGAGCAGTACTTC. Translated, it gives CASSQNLWGEQYF.

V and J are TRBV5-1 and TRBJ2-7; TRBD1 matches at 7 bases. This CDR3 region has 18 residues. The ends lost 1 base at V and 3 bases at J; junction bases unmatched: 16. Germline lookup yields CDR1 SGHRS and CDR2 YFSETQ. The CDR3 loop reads CASSLLGPFMGQSYEQYF. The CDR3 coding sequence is TGCGCCAGCAGCTTGTTGGGACCTTTTATGGGACAGAGCTACGAGCAGTACTTC.

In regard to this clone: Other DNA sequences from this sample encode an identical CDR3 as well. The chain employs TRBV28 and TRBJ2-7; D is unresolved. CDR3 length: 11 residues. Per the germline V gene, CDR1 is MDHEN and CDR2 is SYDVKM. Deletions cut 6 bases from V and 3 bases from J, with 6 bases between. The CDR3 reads CASRGFYEQYF. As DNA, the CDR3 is TGTGCCAGCAGAGGGTTCTACGAGCAGTACTTC.

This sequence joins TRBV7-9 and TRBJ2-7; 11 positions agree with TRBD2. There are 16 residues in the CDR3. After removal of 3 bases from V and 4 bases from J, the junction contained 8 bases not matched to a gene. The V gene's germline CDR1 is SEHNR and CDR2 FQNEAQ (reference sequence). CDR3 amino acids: CASSFGTSGSLYEQYF. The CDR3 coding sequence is TGTGCCAGCAGCTTTGGTACTAGCGGGAGTCTATACGAGCAGTACTTC.

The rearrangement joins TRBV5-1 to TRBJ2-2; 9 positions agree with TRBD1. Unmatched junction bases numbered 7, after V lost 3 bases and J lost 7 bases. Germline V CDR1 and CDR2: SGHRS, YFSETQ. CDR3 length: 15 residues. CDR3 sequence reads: CASSSNRGHDGELFF. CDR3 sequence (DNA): TGCGCCAGCAGCTCCAACAGGGGGCATGACGGGGAGCTGTTTTTT.

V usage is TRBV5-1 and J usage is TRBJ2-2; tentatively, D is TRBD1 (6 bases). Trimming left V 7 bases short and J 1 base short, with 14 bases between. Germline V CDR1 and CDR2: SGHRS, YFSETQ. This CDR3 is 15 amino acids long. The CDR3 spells CASLPGVGNTGELFF. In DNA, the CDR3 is TGCGCCAGCCTTCCAGGGGTTGGGAACACCGGGGAGCTGTTTTTT.

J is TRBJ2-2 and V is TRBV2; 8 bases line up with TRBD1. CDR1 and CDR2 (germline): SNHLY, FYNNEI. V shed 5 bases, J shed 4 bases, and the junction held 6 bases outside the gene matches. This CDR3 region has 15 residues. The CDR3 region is CASSKTGVRTGELFF. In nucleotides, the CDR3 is TGTGCCAGCAGTAAGACAGGGGTACGCACCGGGGAGCTGTTTTTT.

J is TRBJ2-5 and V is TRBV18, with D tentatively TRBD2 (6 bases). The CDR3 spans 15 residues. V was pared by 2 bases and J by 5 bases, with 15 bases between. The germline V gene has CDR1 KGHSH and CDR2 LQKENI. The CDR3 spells CASSPVSGGTETQYF. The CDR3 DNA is TGTGCCAGCTCACCAGTTTCCGGGGGAACCGAGACCCAGTACTTC.

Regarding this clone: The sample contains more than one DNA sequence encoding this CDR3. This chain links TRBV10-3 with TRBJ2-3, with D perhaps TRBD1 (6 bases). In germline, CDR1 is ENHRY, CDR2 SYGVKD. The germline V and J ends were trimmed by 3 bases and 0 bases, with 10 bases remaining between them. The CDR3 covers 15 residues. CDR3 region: CAISDTGTSTDTQYF. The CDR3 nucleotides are TGTGCCATCAGTGATACCGGGACAAGCACAGATACGCAGTATTTT.

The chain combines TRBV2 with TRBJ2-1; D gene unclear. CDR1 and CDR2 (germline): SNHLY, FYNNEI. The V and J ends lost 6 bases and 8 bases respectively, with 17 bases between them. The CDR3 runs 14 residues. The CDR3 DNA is TGTGCCAGCAGCCCCCAGGTAATCATCCATGAGCAGTTCTTC. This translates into CASSPQVIIHEQFF.

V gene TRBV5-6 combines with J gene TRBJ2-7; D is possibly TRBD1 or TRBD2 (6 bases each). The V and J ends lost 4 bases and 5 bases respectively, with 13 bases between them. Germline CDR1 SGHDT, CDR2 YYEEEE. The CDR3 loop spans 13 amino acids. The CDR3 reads CASSQGGRNEQYF. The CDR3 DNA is TGTGCCAGCAGCCAAGGGGGGCGCAACGAGCAGTACTTC.

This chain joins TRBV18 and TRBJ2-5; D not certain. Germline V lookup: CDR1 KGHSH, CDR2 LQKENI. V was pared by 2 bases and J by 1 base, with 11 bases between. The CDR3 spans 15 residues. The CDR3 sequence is CASSPVGDPQETQYF. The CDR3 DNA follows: TGTGCCAGCTCACCAGTAGGAGACCCCCAAGAGACCCAGTACTTC.

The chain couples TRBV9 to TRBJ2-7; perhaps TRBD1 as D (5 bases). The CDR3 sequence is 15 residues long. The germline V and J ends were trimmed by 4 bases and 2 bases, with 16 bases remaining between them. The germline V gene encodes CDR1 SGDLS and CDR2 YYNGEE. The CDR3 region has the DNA TGTGCCAGCAGCAATTCCCCAGGGCGCACCTACGAGCAGTACTTC. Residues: CASSNSPGRTYEQYF.

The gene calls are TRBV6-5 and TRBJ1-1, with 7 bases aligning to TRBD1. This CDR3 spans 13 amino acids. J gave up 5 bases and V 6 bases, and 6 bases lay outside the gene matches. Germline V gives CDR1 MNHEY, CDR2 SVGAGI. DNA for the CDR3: TGTGCCAGCAGACTAACAGGGGTGACTGAAGCTTTCTTT. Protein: CASRLTGVTEAFF.

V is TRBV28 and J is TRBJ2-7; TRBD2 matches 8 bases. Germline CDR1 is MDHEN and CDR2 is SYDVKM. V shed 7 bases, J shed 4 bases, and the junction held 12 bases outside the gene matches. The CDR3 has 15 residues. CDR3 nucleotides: TGTGCCAGCACCGCAAGCGGGAGCCAAATTTACGAGCAGTACTTC. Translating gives CASTASGSQIYEQYF.

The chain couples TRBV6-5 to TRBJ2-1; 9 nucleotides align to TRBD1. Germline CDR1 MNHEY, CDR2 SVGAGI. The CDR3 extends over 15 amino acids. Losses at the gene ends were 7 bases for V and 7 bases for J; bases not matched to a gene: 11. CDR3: CASNRDRVLLNEQFF. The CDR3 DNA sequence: TGTGCCAGCAATCGGGACAGGGTGTTATTAAATGAGCAGTTCTTC.

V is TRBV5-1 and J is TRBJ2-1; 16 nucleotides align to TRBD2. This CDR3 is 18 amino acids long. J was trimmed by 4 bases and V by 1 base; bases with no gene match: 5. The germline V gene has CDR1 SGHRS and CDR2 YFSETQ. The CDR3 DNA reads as TGCGCCAGCAGCTTGCGGGGGGGACTAGCGGGAGGGTACAATGAGCAGTTCTTC. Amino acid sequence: CASSLRGGLAGGYNEQFF.

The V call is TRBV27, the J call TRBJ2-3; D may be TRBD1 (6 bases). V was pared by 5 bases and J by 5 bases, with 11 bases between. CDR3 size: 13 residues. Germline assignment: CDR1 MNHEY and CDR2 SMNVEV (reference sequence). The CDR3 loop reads CASSNRVRDTQYF. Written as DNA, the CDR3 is TGTGCCAGCAGTAACAGGGTCAGAGATACGCAGTATTTT.

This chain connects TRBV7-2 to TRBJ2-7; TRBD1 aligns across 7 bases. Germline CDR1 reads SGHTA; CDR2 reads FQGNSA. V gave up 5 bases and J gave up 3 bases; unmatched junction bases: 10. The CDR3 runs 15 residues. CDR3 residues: CASSRLTGLVYEQYF. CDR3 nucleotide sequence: TGTGCCAGCAGCCGTTTGACAGGGTTGGTCTACGAGCAGTACTTC. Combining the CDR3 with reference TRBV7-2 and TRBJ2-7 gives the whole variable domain GAGVSQSPSNKVTEKGKDVELRCDPISGHTALYWYRQSLGQGLEFLIYFQGNSAPDKSGLPSDRFSAERTGGSVSTLTIQRTQQEDSAVYLCASSRLTGLVYEQYFGPGTRLTVT.